This is a list of T cell receptor beta chains from one sample in a study of cytomegalovirus exposure and HLA in healthy donors. Method: immunoSEQ multiplex PCR; TCRdb's copy keeps in-frame clones and lacks some. The sample holds 120,000 or so clones; 60% to 85% are singletons and the top ten take 6.3%. The specimen sequenced was PBMCs. The receptors shown here come from a woman aged 35 to 49 in good health and CMV-seronegative. The CDR3 runs from the conserved cysteine through the conserved F or W. D genes are given only for firm matches. For some rows the clone size is stated as once, few or many, or as a class when expanded; others skip it.

cdr3_nt: TGTGCCAGCAGTCCGAAGATCCTCAGACTAGCGGGACGTGTCGATACGCAGTATTTT; cdr3_aa: CASSPKILRLAGRVDTQYF; cdr3_length: 19; j_call: TRBJ2-3; clone_size: NA; d_call: TRBD2; v_call: TRBV27
cdr3_nt: TGTGCCAGCAGCGTAGGATCTAGCGGGAGGTACGACGAGCAGTACTTC; cdr3_aa: CASSVGSSGRYDEQYF; cdr3_length: 16; j_call: TRBJ2-7; clone_size: NA; d_call: TRBD2; v_call: TRBV9
cdr3_nt: TGTGCCAGCAGTCCAAGGACAGGGATGGGTGAGCAGTTCTTC; cdr3_aa: CASSPRTGMGEQFF; cdr3_length: 14; j_call: TRBJ2-1; clone_size: NA; d_call: TRBD1; v_call: TRBV7-2
cdr3_nt: TGTGCCAGTAGCTTAACAGAGAACACTGAAGCTTTCTTT; cdr3_aa: CASSLTENTEAFF; cdr3_length: 13; j_call: TRBJ1-1; clone_size: once; d_call: NA; v_call: TRBV19
cdr3_nt: TGTGCCAGCAGCAGGACTAGCGGATACGAGCAGTACTTC; cdr3_aa: CASSRTSGYEQYF; cdr3_length: 13; j_call: TRBJ2-7; clone_size: NA; d_call: TRBD2; v_call: TRBV7-2
cdr3_nt: TGTGCCAGCAGTTTCGGGGCGGGGGATCAGCCCCAGCATTTT; cdr3_aa: CASSFGAGDQPQHF; cdr3_length: 14; j_call: TRBJ1-5; clone_size: few; d_call: NA; v_call: TRBV27
cdr3_nt: TGTGCCAGCAGCGAGGACAGGGGGCACACCATATATTTT; cdr3_aa: CASSEDRGHTIYF; cdr3_length: 13; j_call: TRBJ1-3; clone_size: few; d_call: TRBD1; v_call: TRBV9
cdr3_nt: TGCGCCAGCAGCTTGGAACGGGAAGGAACCGGGGAGCTGTTTTTT; cdr3_aa: CASSLEREGTGELFF; cdr3_length: 15; j_call: TRBJ2-2; clone_size: NA; d_call: NA; v_call: TRBV5-1
cdr3_nt: TGTCCTGTGGCGGACAGCCCTAATGAAAAACTGTTTTTT; cdr3_aa: CPVADSPNEKLFF; cdr3_length: 13; j_call: TRBJ1-4; clone_size: NA; d_call: NA; v_call: TRBV28
cdr3_nt: TGCAGCGCATGCAGGGGTCAGAACACTGAAGCTTTCTTT; cdr3_aa: CSACRGQNTEAFF; cdr3_length: 13; j_call: TRBJ1-1; clone_size: NA; d_call: NA; v_call: TRBV29-1
cdr3_nt: TGCAGCGTTGAAGGAGGACAGGGTATGGGAAGATACAATGAGCAGTTCTTC; cdr3_aa: CSVEGGQGMGRYNEQFF; cdr3_length: 17; j_call: TRBJ2-1; clone_size: NA; d_call: TRBD1; v_call: TRBV29-1
cdr3_nt: TGCGCCAGCAGCCAAGCTCTAATCTCCTACAATGAGCAGTTCTTC; cdr3_aa: CASSQALISYNEQFF; cdr3_length: 15; j_call: TRBJ2-1; clone_size: NA; d_call: NA; v_call: TRBV4-3
cdr3_nt: TGTGCCAGCAGTTTCGGACAGGGGGCTATTTACGAGCAGTACTTC; cdr3_aa: CASSFGQGAIYEQYF; cdr3_length: 15; j_call: TRBJ2-7; clone_size: NA; d_call: TRBD1; v_call: TRBV27
cdr3_nt: TGTGCCAGCAGTCTCGGGAGACAAACCTCTGGGGCCAACGTCCTGACTTTC; cdr3_aa: CASSLGRQTSGANVLTF; cdr3_length: 17; j_call: TRBJ2-6; clone_size: once; d_call: NA; v_call: TRBV7-9
cdr3_nt: TGTGCCAGCAGCATGGGCTTCGGGGTGAGAGATACGCAGTATTTT; cdr3_aa: CASSMGFGVRDTQYF; cdr3_length: 15; j_call: TRBJ2-3; clone_size: few; d_call: NA; v_call: TRBV11-2
cdr3_nt: TGTTCCAGCAGCTTTGCTAGCCTCGAGCAGTACTTC; cdr3_aa: CSSSFASLEQYF; cdr3_length: 12; j_call: TRBJ2-7; clone_size: NA; d_call: NA; v_call: TRBV7-9
cdr3_nt: TGTGCCAGCAGCTTAGGGGTGGCGGAGATACATGGCTACACCTTC; cdr3_aa: CASSLGVAEIHGYTF; cdr3_length: 15; j_call: TRBJ1-2; clone_size: NA; d_call: NA; v_call: TRBV7-2
cdr3_nt: TGTGCCAGCAGCTTAGGGACTCTAGAATGGGAGTACGAGCAGTACTTC; cdr3_aa: CASSLGTLEWEYEQYF; cdr3_length: 16; j_call: TRBJ2-7; clone_size: NA; d_call: NA; v_call: TRBV11-2
cdr3_nt: TGTGCCAGCAGTTACGGGACTAGCGGTTACAATGAGCAGTTCTTC; cdr3_aa: CASSYGTSGYNEQFF; cdr3_length: 15; j_call: TRBJ2-1; clone_size: NA; d_call: TRBD2; v_call: TRBV6-6
cdr3_nt: TGCGCCAGCAGTGAATGGACAGGGGGTACTGAAGCTTTCTTT; cdr3_aa: CASSEWTGGTEAFF; cdr3_length: 14; j_call: TRBJ1-1; clone_size: NA; d_call: TRBD1; v_call: TRBV10-2
cdr3_nt: TGCGCCAGCAGCTTGGCAGGGATTACCACTGAAGCTTTCTTT; cdr3_aa: CASSLAGITTEAFF; cdr3_length: 14; j_call: TRBJ1-1; clone_size: NA; d_call: NA; v_call: TRBV5-1
cdr3_nt: TGTGCCAGCAGCCAGGGACTAGCGAACCCCTACGAGCAGTACTTC; cdr3_aa: CASSQGLANPYEQYF; cdr3_length: 15; j_call: TRBJ2-7; clone_size: NA; d_call: TRBD2; v_call: TRBV7-9
cdr3_nt: TGTGCCAGCAGTTTAAGTCGCATTGGACAAGCCCTCTTCTACAATGAGCAGTTCTTC; cdr3_aa: CASSLSRIGQALFYNEQFF; cdr3_length: 19; j_call: TRBJ2-1; clone_size: once; d_call: NA; v_call: TRBV28
cdr3_nt: TGCGCCAGCAGCTTATTATCGGGGACTAGCACAGATACGCAGTATTTT; cdr3_aa: CASSLLSGTSTDTQYF; cdr3_length: 16; j_call: TRBJ2-3; clone_size: once; d_call: NA; v_call: TRBV5-1
cdr3_nt: TGTGCCAGCAGCAAAGGACAGCTAGCTTTCTTT; cdr3_aa: CASSKGQLAFF; cdr3_length: 11; j_call: TRBJ1-1; clone_size: once; d_call: NA; v_call: TRBV14
cdr3_nt: TGTGCCAGCAGGGGGCCCACAGATACGCAGTATTTT; cdr3_aa: CASRGPTDTQYF; cdr3_length: 12; j_call: TRBJ2-3; clone_size: once; d_call: NA; v_call: TRBV6-5
cdr3_nt: TGTGCCAGTAGTGCCCGCCCCGGACAGGGGACAAATCAGCCCCAGCATTTT; cdr3_aa: CASSARPGQGTNQPQHF; cdr3_length: 17; j_call: TRBJ1-5; clone_size: few; d_call: TRBD1; v_call: TRBV19
cdr3_nt: TGTGCCAGCAGTCCGTGGGGGGTGGCCGCCACCGGGGAGCTGTTTTTT; cdr3_aa: CASSPWGVAATGELFF; cdr3_length: 16; j_call: TRBJ2-2; clone_size: NA; d_call: NA; v_call: TRBV28
cdr3_nt: TGTGCCAGCAGTGAGATCGCAGGGGGCAACTATGGCTACACCTTC; cdr3_aa: CASSEIAGGNYGYTF; cdr3_length: 15; j_call: TRBJ1-2; clone_size: NA; d_call: TRBD1; v_call: TRBV6-1
cdr3_nt: TGTGCCAGCAGCTCGGGACAGGGAAACACTGAAGCTTTCTTT; cdr3_aa: CASSSGQGNTEAFF; cdr3_length: 14; j_call: TRBJ1-1; clone_size: few; d_call: TRBD1; v_call: TRBV11-2